This TCR beta chain was retrieved from a study of blood T cell repertoires in COVID-19. The table lists this clone with many counts. Germline CDR1 reads MNHEY; CDR2 reads SVGAGI. The CDR3 consists of 12 residues. Trimming took 7 bases from V and 0 from J, leaving 7 bases between them. Assay: immunoSEQ multiplex PCR; the TCRdb copy retains only in-frame clones and omits some. Of approximately 100,000 clones in the sample, approximately 70% were seen once. The sequence came from a man at least 80 years old with acute or convalescent COVID-19. This rearrangement joins TRBV6-5 to TRBJ2-7, with a tentative D call TRBD2 (5 bases). The material sequenced was peripheral blood. In DNA form, the CDR3 reads TGTGCCAGCACGGGGAGCTCCTACGAGCAGTACTTC. It codes for CASTGSSYEQYF.